This is a list of T cell receptor beta chains from one sample in a study of blood T cell repertoires in COVID-19. Generated by immunoSEQ multiplex PCR, the TCRdb table keeps only in-frame clones and is missing some. This repertoire shows tens of thousands of clones, roughly 80% found once; its top ten account for approximately 40%. Material for sequencing was peripheral blood. Receptors were obtained from a man older than 75 with acute or convalescent COVID-19. CDR3s include the opening cysteine and the closing phenylalanine or tryptophan. Each record gives: clone size, CDR3 length, J gene, V gene, D gene, CDR3 DNA, CDR3 protein. The D gene is left open where the match is weak. For some rows the clone size is stated as once, few or many, or as a class when expanded; others skip it.

. 15 TRBJ1-2 TRBV10-1 . TGCGCCAGCAGCCCTAATACGGGGGGCCTCTATGGCTACACCTTC CASSPNTGGLYGYTF
once 14 TRBJ1-6 TRBV7-9 TRBD1 TGTGCCAGCACTATGCAGGGGGAACGGTCACCCCTCCACTTT CASTMQGERSPLHF
few 12 TRBJ2-7 TRBV7-2 . TGTGCCAGCAGCTACACAGGGCTCGAGCAGTACTTC CASSYTGLEQYF
. 13 TRBJ2-2 TRBV28 . TGTGCCAGCAGGAGGTTGAACACCGGGGAGCTGTTTTTT CASRRLNTGELFF
. 13 TRBJ1-2 TRBV5-1 . TGCGCCAGCAGCCGCGATCTCTCATATGGCTACACCTTC CASSRDLSYGYTF
. 16 TRBJ2-1 TRBV12-2 . TGTGCAAGTCGCGAGCAAGCGGGGCAGCCTGGTGATGAGCAGTTCTTC CASREQAGQPGDEQFF
. 13 TRBJ2-7 TRBV18 . TGTGCCAGCTCACCCCCAGGGAAGTACGAGCAGTACTTC CASSPPGKYEQYF
. 14 TRBJ2-5 TRBV7-9 TRBD1 TGTGCCAGCAGCTCAGGGACAGGGGTAGAGACCCAGTACTTC CASSSGTGVETQYF
. 17 TRBJ1-5 TRBV4-1 . TGCGCCAGCAGCCAATACGCCGGGACATCACCAACTCAGCCCCAGCATTTT CASSQYAGTSPTQPQHF
. 14 TRBJ1-2 TRBV6-5 . TGTGCCAGCAGTCCGCGTACAGGAGCCTATGGCTACACCTTC CASSPRTGAYGYTF
. 15 TRBJ2-3 TRBV27 . TGTGCCAGCAGTTTCACAGCCTTTGCCACAGATACGCAGTATTTT CASSFTAFATDTQYF
. 18 TRBJ2-2 TRBV19 . TGTGCCAGTATAAGGAGGGCCCTGCGGGGGCTAGGGGACGGGGAGCTGTTTTTT CASIRRALRGLGDGELFF
once 12 TRBJ2-1 TRBV19 TRBD2 TGTGCCAGTAAAGCGGGGGGAGATGAGCAGTTCTTC CASKAGGDEQFF
. 15 TRBJ1-2 TRBV29-1 . TGCAGCGTTGAAGCGGGGTCCAATCCTAACTATGGCTACACCTTC CSVEAGSNPNYGYTF
once 13 TRBJ2-5 TRBV7-9 . TGTGCCAGCAGCCCATCCACAAATAGCGGCCAGTACTTC CASSPSTNSGQYF
. 14 TRBJ2-2 TRBV19 . TGTGCCAGTGGTGGGACATTGAACACCGGGGAGCTGTTTTTT CASGGTLNTGELFF
once 17 TRBJ2-2 TRBV10-1 TRBD2 TGCGCCAGCAGCAAATTGAAACTAGCGACTAACACCGGGGAGCTGTTTTTT CASSKLKLATNTGELFF
. 16 TRBJ2-5 TRBV3-1/TRBV3-2 TRBD2 TGTGCCAGCAGCCTGGGGCGCGGGAGGGCCGGGGAGACCCAGTACTTC CASSLGRGRAGETQYF
. 15 TRBJ1-5 TRBV2 . TGTGCCAGCACGAAACAGTCTTACAGCAATCAGCCCCAGCATTTT CASTKQSYSNQPQHF
. 15 TRBJ1-1 TRBV5-1 TRBD1 TGCGCCAGCAGCCTATCACAGGGGTCGAACACTGAAGCTTTCTTT CASSLSQGSNTEAFF
. 15 TRBJ2-2 TRBV5-5 . TGTGCCAGCAGCTTGGTTGCAGGTTACACCGGGGAGCTGTTTTTT CASSLVAGYTGELFF
. 14 TRBJ1-2 TRBV18 . TGTGCCAGCTCCCTACGACAGGCTAACTATGGCTACACCTTC CASSLRQANYGYTF
. 16 TRBJ2-7 TRBV5-1 TRBD1 TGCGCCAGCAGCCAACGTCCTAGGGACAGGGAGCACGAGCAGTACTTC CASSQRPRDREHEQYF
. 15 TRBJ2-7 TRBV7-2 TRBD2 TGTGCCAGCAGCCACTCAGCGGGGGGATCTTTCGAGCAGTACTTC CASSHSAGGSFEQYF